This T cell receptor beta chain was retrieved from a study of shared clonotypes between healthy human individuals. General study findings and limits: Among donors, clonotype sharing was expected to be affected by sequencing depth.

Each donor was a Caucasian adult residing in Nashville, Tennessee. Several immunoSEQ plates received, in even portions, the genomic DNA of each subset. Profiled with immunoSEQ multiplex PCR; TCRdb holds only in-frame clones, not every one. The data show hundreds of thousands of clones, roughly 80% seen once. Concerning this clone itself: The antigen remains undetermined.

This clonotype was sampled from a woman aged 40 to 49 in good health. Some clones in this sample may be carry-over from other donors' samples. Sequenced sample: PBMCs.

CDR3 region: CASSLSPSTDTQYF. CDR3 DNA: TGTGCCAGCAGCTTAAGCCCAAGCACAGATACGCAGTATTTT. The J gene is TRBJ2-3, the V gene TRBV7-3, with D hard to call. The CDR3 contains 14 residues. Trimming stripped 1 base from V and 0 bases from J, with 5 bases between. CDR1 is SGHTA and CDR2 is FQGTGA in the germline V gene.